These T cell receptor beta chains were read from a single sample in a study of blood T cell repertoires in COVID-19. Clones were read by immunoSEQ multiplex PCR, and TCRdb kept only the in-frame ones, dropping some. The table includes roughly 120,000 clones, 70% to 85% detected once. Sequenced material: peripheral blood. Receptors were obtained from a woman of 80 years or more with active or convalescent COVID-19. Each CDR3 is given with its conserved first and last residue. D genes are given only for firm matches. Clone size is stated in some rows and not others, as once, few, many or a class when expanded.

D: -
V: TRBV3-1/TRBV3-2
J: TRBJ2-5
size: -
CDR3: CASSQGGRETQYF
DNA: TGTGCCAGCAGCCAAGGGGGGCGGGAGACCCAGTACTTC

D: TRBD1
V: TRBV28
J: TRBJ2-1
size: -
CDR3: CASSLTGGYNEQFF
DNA: TGTGCCAGCAGTTTGACAGGGGGATACAATGAGCAGTTCTTC

D: TRBD1
V: TRBV27
J: TRBJ1-5
size: -
CDR3: CASSSDRGSNQPQHF
DNA: TGTGCCAGCAGTTCAGACAGGGGCAGCAATCAGCCCCAGCATTTT

D: TRBD2
V: TRBV25-1
J: TRBJ2-3
size: -
CDR3: CASMSAGGPDTQYF
DNA: TGTGCCAGCATGTCAGCGGGAGGCCCAGATACGCAGTATTTT

D: TRBD1
V: TRBV6-5
J: TRBJ1-3
size: -
CDR3: CASHPGQPSGNTIYF
DNA: TGTGCCAGCCACCCGGGACAGCCCTCTGGAAACACCATATATTTT

D: TRBD1
V: TRBV18
J: TRBJ1-1
size: -
CDR3: CASSPLTGGTAEAFF
DNA: TGTGCCAGCTCACCCCTGACAGGGGGCACGGCTGAAGCTTTCTTT

D: -
V: TRBV7-9
J: TRBJ2-1
size: once
CDR3: CASSFRLGTGEQFF
DNA: TGTGCCAGCAGCTTTCGCCTAGGTACGGGTGAGCAGTTCTTC

D: -
V: TRBV10-3
J: TRBJ1-1
size: -
CDR3: CAISVSNTEAFF
DNA: TGTGCCATCAGTGTCTCGAACACTGAAGCTTTCTTT

D: TRBD2
V: TRBV19
J: TRBJ2-2
size: -
CDR3: CASTASGRAGSRELFF
DNA: TGTGCCAGTACTGCTAGCGGGAGGGCCGGTTCTCGAGAGCTGTTTTTT

D: -
V: TRBV18
J: TRBJ1-1
size: -
CDR3: CASSPPSVNTEAFF
DNA: TGTGCCAGCTCACCACCTTCCGTGAACACTGAAGCTTTCTTT

D: -
V: TRBV28
J: TRBJ2-7
size: -
CDR3: CASSLNLDFNYEQYF
DNA: TGTGCCAGCAGTTTAAATCTGGACTTCAACTACGAGCAGTACTTC

D: TRBD2
V: TRBV6-2/TRBV6-3
J: TRBJ2-7
size: -
CDR3: CASSLAGTSGSYEQYF
DNA: TGTGCCAGCAGCCTGGCCGGGACTAGCGGCTCCTACGAGCAGTACTTC

D: -
V: TRBV5-4
J: TRBJ1-5
size: -
CDR3: CASSFEPRGAVGQPQHF
DNA: TGTGCCAGCAGCTTCGAACCAAGGGGCGCGGTCGGTCAGCCCCAGCATTTT

D: -
V: TRBV7-6
J: TRBJ2-1
size: -
CDR3: CASSPGRATDEQFF
DNA: TGTGCCAGCTCCCCGGGCAGGGCGACGGATGAGCAGTTCTTC

D: TRBD1
V: TRBV2
J: TRBJ2-3
size: -
CDR3: CASSADRARTDTQYF
DNA: TGTGCCAGCAGCGCCGACAGGGCTCGCACAGATACGCAGTATTTT

D: -
V: TRBV7-8
J: TRBJ2-7
size: -
CDR3: CASSSQGYEQYF
DNA: TGTGCCAGCAGCTCACAGGGCTACGAGCAGTACTTC

D: TRBD2
V: TRBV14
J: TRBJ2-3
size: few
CDR3: CASSPSGRSTDTQYF
DNA: TGTGCCAGCAGCCCTAGCGGCCGTAGCACAGATACGCAGTATTTT

D: TRBD1
V: TRBV27
J: TRBJ1-2
size: few
CDR3: CASSLFTGASDYGYTF
DNA: TGTGCCAGCAGTTTATTTACAGGGGCCTCGGACTATGGCTACACCTTC

D: TRBD1
V: TRBV5-1
J: TRBJ2-3
size: -
CDR3: CASSWTGQGSTDTQYF
DNA: TGCGCCAGCAGCTGGACGGGACAGGGTTCGACAGATACGCAGTATTTT

D: TRBD1
V: TRBV19
J: TRBJ2-1
size: -
CDR3: CASSTWTGRNEQFF
DNA: TGTGCCAGTAGTACCTGGACAGGGAGGAATGAGCAGTTCTTC

D: -
V: TRBV12-3/TRBV12-4
J: TRBJ2-1
size: -
CDR3: CASSLTNEQFF
DNA: TGTGCCAGCAGTTTAACTAATGAGCAGTTCTTC

D: TRBD1
V: TRBV5-1
J: TRBJ1-1
size: -
CDR3: CASSPGQGSLLAFF
DNA: TGCGCCAGCAGCCCGGGACAGGGTTCTTTGCTGGCTTTCTTT

D: TRBD2
V: TRBV11-3
J: TRBJ2-7
size: -
CDR3: CASSFMSGNSYEQYF
DNA: TGTGCCAGCAGCTTTATGAGCGGGAATTCCTACGAGCAGTACTTC

D: TRBD2
V: TRBV9
J: TRBJ2-1
size: -
CDR3: CASSVTSGDFRNEQFF
DNA: TGTGCCAGCAGCGTGACTAGCGGAGATTTCCGGAATGAGCAGTTCTTC

D: TRBD1
V: TRBV9
J: TRBJ1-5
size: -
CDR3: CASSVGDRGSQPQHF
DNA: TGTGCCAGCAGCGTGGGGGACAGGGGCAGCCAGCCCCAGCATTTT

D: TRBD2
V: TRBV7-3
J: TRBJ2-1
size: -
CDR3: CASSPSGGRHYNEQFF
DNA: TGTGCCAGCAGCCCCTCGGGCGGGAGGCACTACAATGAGCAGTTCTTC

D: TRBD1
V: TRBV11-2
J: TRBJ1-1
size: -
CDR3: CASSLSGQGPSEAFF
DNA: TGTGCCAGCAGCTTATCAGGACAGGGGCCCTCTGAAGCTTTCTTT

D: -
V: TRBV27
J: TRBJ1-1
size: -
CDR3: CASSPLPGVWTEAFF
DNA: TGTGCCAGCAGTCCGTTGCCGGGGGTTTGGACTGAAGCTTTCTTT

D: -
V: TRBV7-8
J: TRBJ1-1
size: -
CDR3: CATGGRAASEAFF
DNA: TGTGCCACGGGGGGACGGGCAGCGTCGGAAGCTTTCTTT

D: -
V: TRBV7-8
J: TRBJ1-5
size: -
CDR3: CASSLALAQPQHF
DNA: TGTGCCAGCAGCTTAGCGTTAGCCCAGCCCCAGCATTTT

D: -
V: TRBV5-1
J: TRBJ1-6
size: few
CDR3: CASSAAPVDNSPLHF
DNA: TGCGCCAGCAGCGCGGCTCCGGTGGATAATTCACCCCTCCACTTT

D: TRBD2
V: TRBV2
J: TRBJ2-1
size: once
CDR3: CASSLLAGLANEQFF
DNA: TGTGCCAGCAGTTTGCTAGCGGGATTGGCTAATGAGCAGTTCTTC

D: TRBD2
V: TRBV7-3
J: TRBJ2-3
size: -
CDR3: CASSLRLAGSDTQYF
DNA: TGTGCCAGCAGCTTACGACTAGCGGGGTCGGATACGCAGTATTTT

D: -
V: TRBV6-5
J: TRBJ2-7
size: -
CDR3: CASSYTRQAGNYEQYF
DNA: TGTGCCAGCAGTTACACCCGACAGGCTGGTAACTACGAGCAGTACTTC

D: TRBD2
V: TRBV10-3
J: TRBJ2-2
size: -
CDR3: CAISDGTSGSSGTGELFF
DNA: TGTGCCATCAGTGACGGGACTAGCGGGAGTTCGGGCACCGGGGAGCTGTTTTTT

D: TRBD1
V: TRBV4-2
J: TRBJ1-1
size: few
CDR3: CASSLIQGANTEAFF
DNA: TGTGCCAGCAGCCTAATACAGGGGGCGAACACTGAAGCTTTCTTT

D: -
V: TRBV28
J: TRBJ2-1
size: -
CDR3: CASTAGPYNEQFF
DNA: TGTGCCAGCACGGCGGGACCCTACAATGAGCAGTTCTTC

D: TRBD1
V: TRBV6-5
J: TRBJ2-7
size: -
CDR3: CASSQTGGPSYEQYF
DNA: TGTGCCAGCAGCCAGACAGGGGGCCCTTCCTACGAGCAGTACTTC

D: -
V: TRBV3-1/TRBV3-2
J: TRBJ2-1
size: -
CDR3: CASSLAASDNEQFF
DNA: TGTGCCAGCAGCCTCGCGGCTAGCGACAATGAGCAGTTCTTC

D: TRBD1
V: TRBV18
J: TRBJ1-5
size: -
CDR3: CASSPSDRVQPQHF
DNA: TGTGCCAGCTCACCTTCCGACAGGGTTCAGCCCCAGCATTTT

D: -
V: TRBV7-9
J: TRBJ1-2
size: -
CDR3: CASSLLTPGHIYGYTF
DNA: TGTGCCAGCAGCCTCCTAACACCGGGACATATCTATGGCTACACCTTC

D: -
V: TRBV9
J: TRBJ2-1
size: -
CDR3: CASSVAGYPREADEQFF
DNA: TGTGCCAGCAGCGTAGCTGGCTACCCGAGGGAGGCGGATGAGCAGTTCTTC

D: -
V: TRBV5-1
J: TRBJ1-1
size: -
CDR3: CASSFIQSQGTEAFF
DNA: TGCGCCAGCAGCTTTATACAGTCACAGGGAACTGAAGCTTTCTTT

D: TRBD1
V: TRBV10-1
J: TRBJ1-5
size: -
CDR3: CASSSGTGGERRVCQPQHF
DNA: TGCGCCAGCAGTTCAGGGACAGGGGGCGAACGGAGGGTTTGTCAGCCCCAGCATTTT

D: -
V: TRBV19
J: TRBJ1-2
size: few
CDR3: CASSSTPESQGVYGYTF
DNA: TGTGCCAGTAGCTCTACCCCCGAATCACAGGGAGTCTATGGCTACACCTTC

D: -
V: TRBV6-2/TRBV6-3
J: TRBJ2-1
size: -
CDR3: CASSYRRASHGGEQFF
DNA: TGTGCCAGCAGTTACCGCCGGGCCTCTCACGGGGGTGAGCAGTTCTTC

D: -
V: TRBV27
J: TRBJ1-5
size: -
CDR3: CASSPRQYYSNQPQHF
DNA: TGTGCCAGCAGTCCTAGACAGTACTATAGCAATCAGCCCCAGCATTTT

D: TRBD1
V: TRBV27
J: TRBJ1-1
size: -
CDR3: CASSFLDRGAEAFF
DNA: TGTGCCAGCAGTTTTCTTGACAGGGGCGCTGAAGCTTTCTTT

D: -
V: TRBV11-2
J: TRBJ1-2
size: -
CDR3: CASSLEATLMGGYTF
DNA: TGTGCCAGCAGCTTAGAGGCCACGCTCATGGGCGGCTACACCTTC

D: TRBD2
V: TRBV18
J: TRBJ2-3
size: once
CDR3: CASSPPRAGGIDTQYF
DNA: TGTGCCAGCTCACCACCGCGCGCGGGAGGCATAGATACGCAGTATTTT

D: TRBD2
V: TRBV19
J: TRBJ2-7
size: -
CDR3: CASSSGLAGIYEQYF
DNA: TGTGCCAGTAGTAGCGGACTAGCGGGGATCTACGAGCAGTACTTC

D: TRBD1
V: TRBV18
J: TRBJ1-5
size: once
CDR3: CASSLGQGKQPQHF
DNA: TGTGCCAGCTCACTTGGACAGGGTAAACAGCCCCAGCATTTT

D: -
V: TRBV19
J: TRBJ2-4
size: once
CDR3: CASSMGGTVAKNIQYF
DNA: TGTGCCAGTAGTATGGGTGGGACTGTAGCCAAAAACATTCAGTACTTC